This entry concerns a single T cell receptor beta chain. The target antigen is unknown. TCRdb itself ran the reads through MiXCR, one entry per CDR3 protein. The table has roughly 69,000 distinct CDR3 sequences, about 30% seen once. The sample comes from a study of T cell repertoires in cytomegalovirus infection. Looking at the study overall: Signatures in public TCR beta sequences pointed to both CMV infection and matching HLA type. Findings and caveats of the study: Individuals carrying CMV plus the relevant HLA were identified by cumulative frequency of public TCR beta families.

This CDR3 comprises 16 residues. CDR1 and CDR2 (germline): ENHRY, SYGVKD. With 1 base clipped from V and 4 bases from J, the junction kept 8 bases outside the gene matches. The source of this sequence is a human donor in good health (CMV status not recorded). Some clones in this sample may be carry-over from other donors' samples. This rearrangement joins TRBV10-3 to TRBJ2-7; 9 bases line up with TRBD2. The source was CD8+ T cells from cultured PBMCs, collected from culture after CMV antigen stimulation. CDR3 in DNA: TGTGCCATCAGTGAGTTTAGGGCGGGGGGGCCGTACGAGCAGTACTTC. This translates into CAISEFRAGGPYEQYF.